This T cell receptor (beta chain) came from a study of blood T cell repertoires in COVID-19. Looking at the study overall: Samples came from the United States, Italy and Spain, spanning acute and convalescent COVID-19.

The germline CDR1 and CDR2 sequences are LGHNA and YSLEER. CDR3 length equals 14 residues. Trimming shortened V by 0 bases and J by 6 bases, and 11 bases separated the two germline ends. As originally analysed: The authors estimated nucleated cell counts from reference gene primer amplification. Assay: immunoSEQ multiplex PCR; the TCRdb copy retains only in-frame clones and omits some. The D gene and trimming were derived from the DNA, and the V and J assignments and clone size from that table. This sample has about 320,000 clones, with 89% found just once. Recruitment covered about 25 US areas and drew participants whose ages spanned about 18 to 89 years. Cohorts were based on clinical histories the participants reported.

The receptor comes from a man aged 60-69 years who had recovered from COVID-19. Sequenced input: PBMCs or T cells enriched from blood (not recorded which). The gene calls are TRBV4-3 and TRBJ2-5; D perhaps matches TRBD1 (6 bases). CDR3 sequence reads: CASSQDIGQQTQYF. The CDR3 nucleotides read TGCGCCAGCAGCCAAGATATCGGACAGCAGACCCAGTACTTC.